The source of this T cell receptor (beta chain) is a study of siplizumab effects on memory and regulatory T cells. Assays were performed on roughly 10^5 TCR templates per sample. Generated by immunoSEQ multiplex PCR, the TCRdb table keeps only in-frame clones and is missing some. The table shows tens of thousands of clones, with around 97% occurring only once. V lost 4 bases and J 6 bases, leaving 17 bases between the germline ends. CDR1 SGDLS and CDR2 YYNGEE come from the germline V gene. This CDR3 is built from 14 residues. The TCR sequence derives from a human donor in good health. V gene TRBV9 combines with J gene TRBJ2-7; D assignment may be TRBD1 or TRBD2 (5 bases each). The sample was naive CD4+ T cells sorted from blood. The CDR3 coding sequence is TGTGCCAGCAGCCGAGGGCAGGGTTATCGCGAGCAGTACTTC. Its protein product is CASSRGQGYREQYF.